These 16 T cell receptor beta chains originate from one sample sequenced in a study of regulatory T cells. Findings of the study overall: Hydrophobic residues at CDR3 positions 6 and 7 were enriched in conventional CD4+ T cells of CD3G-deficient patients.

Their antigens are not known. The primer mix had 52 TRBV and 13 TRBJ primers. The method was immunoSEQ multiplex PCR; TCRdb's version includes in-frame clones alone and lacks a portion of them. The sample includes some 31,000 clones, 93% of them seen just once. What was sequenced was conventional CD4+ T cells sorted from blood. Source of these receptors: a child under 10 years old with CD3G deficiency.

This sequence joins TRBV11-2 and TRBJ2-7; a possible D gene is TRBD2 (5 bases). Looked up from germline, CDR1 is SGHAT and CDR2 is FQNNGV. There are 14 residues in the CDR3. Between the trimmed V and J ends, which lost 1 base and 0 bases, there was a span of 7 bases. The CDR3 region is CASSLGLSSYEQYF. In nucleotides, the CDR3 is TGTGCCAGCAGCTTAGGACTAAGCTCCTACGAGCAGTACTTC.

The chain has TRBV28 and TRBJ2-7, with a tentative D call TRBD1 (6 bases). Germline CDR1 is MDHEN and CDR2 is SYDVKM. The CDR3 spans 13 residues. V was clipped by 5 bases and J by 3 bases, with 11 bases between them. DNA for the CDR3: TGTGCCAGCAGTCAGGGCAGGGGCTACGAGCAGTACTTC. Protein: CASSQGRGYEQYF.

The gene calls are TRBV5-1 and TRBJ2-1, with D maybe TRBD2 (6 bases). CDR1 is SGHRS and CDR2 is YFSETQ in the germline V gene. With 1 base removed from V and 2 bases from J, the gap between germline ends came to 10 bases. CDR3 length: 15 residues. The CDR3 nucleotides are TGCGCCAGCAGCTTGTTAGGAGGGGCCTACAATGAGCAGTTCTTC. Translated: CASSLLGGAYNEQFF.

The chain uses TRBV6-1 and TRBJ2-1; TRBD1 matches 9 bases. J was trimmed by 8 bases and V by 6 bases; bases with no gene match: 11. Germline CDR1 is MNHNS and CDR2 is SASEGT. The CDR3 is 15 amino acids. CDR3 in DNA: TGTGCCAGCAGGGATAGACAGGGGGTCTCCTATGAGCAGTTCTTC. Residues: CASRDRQGVSYEQFF.

The V gene is TRBV6-1, the J gene TRBJ2-1; 13 bases are shared with TRBD2. The CDR3 loop spans 17 amino acids. CDR1 is MNHNS and CDR2 is SASEGT in the germline V gene. The ends lost 4 bases at V and 0 bases at J; junction bases unmatched: 3. CDR3 residues: CASSVRTSGSSYNEQFF. The CDR3 nucleotides are TGTGCCAGCAGTGTGCGGACTAGCGGGAGCTCCTACAATGAGCAGTTCTTC.

The J gene is TRBJ2-3, the V gene TRBV7-9; 8 nucleotides agree with TRBD1. The CDR3 length is 16 residues. Losses at the gene ends were 4 bases for V and 6 bases for J; bases not matched to a gene: 12. Germline V gene sequence: CDR1 SEHNR, CDR2 FQNEAQ (reference sequence). CDR3 residues: CASSYRTGMDADTQYF. The CDR3 bases are TGTGCCAGCAGCTATCGGACAGGGATGGATGCGGATACGCAGTATTTT.

The V gene is TRBV6-6, the J gene TRBJ1-2; tentatively, D is TRBD1 (5 bases). The CDR3 has 13 residues. Germline V gene lookup returns CDR1 MNHNY and CDR2 SVGAGI (reference sequence). Trimming cost V 0 bases and J 4 bases, with 6 bases left between them. CDR3 sequence reads: CASSYSQAYGYTF. The DNA for the CDR3 is TGTGCCAGCAGTTACTCACAGGCCTATGGCTACACCTTC.

V and J are TRBV11-2 and TRBJ1-2; 7 nucleotides match TRBD1. V trimming: 4 bases; J trimming: 4 bases; junction bases outside the gene matches: 9. The CDR3 runs 15 residues. The V gene's germline CDR1 is SGHAT and CDR2 FQNNGV. The CDR3 sequence: CASSSTGTAGYGYTF. In DNA, the CDR3 is TGTGCCAGCAGCTCAACCGGGACAGCGGGCTATGGCTACACCTTC.

The genes are TRBV28 and TRBJ2-6; the D call may be TRBD1 or TRBD2 (5 bases each). Trimming cost V 2 bases and J 0 bases, with 11 bases left between them. Germline V gives CDR1 MDHEN, CDR2 SYDVKM. This CDR3 is 17 amino acids long. The CDR3 sequence: CASSLGGRLSGANVLTF. In nucleotides, the CDR3 is TGTGCCAGCAGTTTAGGGGGACGCCTCTCTGGGGCCAACGTCCTGACTTTC.

The gene calls are TRBV5-1 and TRBJ2-5; 8 bases line up with TRBD2. The CDR3 is 15 amino acids. The V segment lost 0 bases and the J segment 4 bases; nucleotides outside the gene matches: 5. Germline CDR1 reads SGHRS; CDR2 reads YFSETQ. The DNA for the CDR3 is TGCGCCAGCAGCTTGGGGACTAGCAGGAGAGAGACCCAGTACTTC. It is translated as CASSLGTSRRETQYF.

The V call is TRBV14, the J call TRBJ2-7; tentatively, D is TRBD1 or TRBD2 (5 bases each). CDR3 length: 12 residues. In germline, CDR1 is SGHDN, CDR2 FVKESK. With 1 base removed from V and 6 bases from J, the gap between germline ends came to 7 bases. As DNA, the CDR3 is TGTGCCAGCAGCCAAGGGGGACGCGAGCAGTACTTC. Its translation is CASSQGGREQYF.

The chain recombines TRBV28 with TRBJ2-7; D possibly uses TRBD1 or TRBD2 (5 bases each). Germline V lookup: CDR1 MDHEN, CDR2 SYDVKM. The CDR3 has 16 residues. The V gene lost 2 bases and the J gene lost 3 bases, with 17 bases spanning the gap. CDR3 DNA: TGTGCCAGCAGTTTAGGTATAGGGGTCGCGGGCTACGAGCAGTACTTC. Protein sequence: CASSLGIGVAGYEQYF.

The chain uses TRBV5-1 and TRBJ2-1; the D gene is possibly TRBD2 (6 bases). CDR3 length: 17 amino acids. The ends were cut back, 2 bases at V and 6 bases at J, with 21 bases in the middle. Germline V gives CDR1 SGHRS, CDR2 YFSETQ. The DNA for the CDR3 is TGCGCCAGCAGCTTCGGGACTTTTTCGGCAGTAACCAATGAGCAGTTCTTC. Translating it yields CASSFGTFSAVTNEQFF.

V and J are TRBV6-1 and TRBJ1-4; perhaps TRBD1 as D (5 bases). Germline V gene lookup returns CDR1 MNHNS and CDR2 SASEGT. The V end was cut by 4 bases, the J end by 7 bases, with 16 bases between. The CDR3 covers 15 residues. The DNA for the CDR3 is TGTGCCAGCAGTGCTTTTGGGGGAAGGCTTGAAAAACTGTTTTTT. This codes for CASSAFGGRLEKLFF.

This chain connects TRBV28 to TRBJ1-5; D may be TRBD1 (5 bases). CDR3 length: 15 residues. Germline V CDR1 and CDR2: MDHEN, SYDVKM. The germline V and J ends were trimmed by 6 bases and 4 bases, with 16 bases remaining between them. CDR3 in amino acids: CASRGTERPNQPQHF. Here the CDR3 DNA reads TGTGCCAGCAGGGGGACCGAAAGACCTAATCAGCCCCAGCATTTT.

The CDR3 DNA is TGCGCCAGCAGCTTGGATGGGGGAGTAGATACGCAGTATTTT. This codes for CASSLDGGVDTQYF. The chain is built from TRBV5-1 and TRBJ2-3, with D perhaps matching TRBD1 or TRBD2 (5 bases each). The germline V gene has CDR1 SGHRS and CDR2 YFSETQ. Trimming took off 0 bases at V and 5 bases at J, with 10 bases between the two ends. CDR3 length: 14 residues.